A selection of T cell receptor beta chains follows, all from one sample in a study of blood T cell repertoires in COVID-19. The table came from immunoSEQ multiplex PCR; TCRdb's copy has only in-frame clones and leaves some out. The sample lists roughly 250,000 clones; 70% to 85% were seen once. Sequencing used peripheral blood. All receptors come from a woman aged 80 or older with acute or convalescent COVID-19. Both conserved end residues are trimmed from each CDR3. The D gene is left open where the match is weak. Clone size is stated in some rows and not others, as once, few, many or a class when expanded.

>TRBJ2-2|TRBV3-1/TRBV3-2|-|-
ASKTSNTGELF
>TRBJ2-1|TRBV11-3|-|TRBD1
ASSSGPQGAEQF
>TRBJ2-1|TRBV10-3|-|TRBD2
AISAGTSGGAGEQF
>TRBJ1-2|TRBV18|-|-
ASSPTESLYGYT
>TRBJ1-4|TRBV15|-|TRBD1
ATSRGQGREKLF
>TRBJ1-4|TRBV2|-|-
ASSDDKFKTNEKLF
>TRBJ1-6|TRBV27|-|-
ASSFGDMRSYNSPLH
>TRBJ1-5|TRBV28|-|-
ASSLLGTGYSNQPQH
>TRBJ2-1|TRBV2|-|TRBD1
ASSPRTGSSYNEQF
>TRBJ1-1|TRBV19|-|-
ASTPWGEVGTEAF
>TRBJ2-1|TRBV3-1/TRBV3-2|-|-
ASSQGDTQQF
>TRBJ1-5|TRBV11-2|-|-
ASSDFGGSNQPQH
>TRBJ1-6|TRBV19|-|-
ASRGGGDSPLH
>TRBJ1-1|TRBV19|-|-
ASSSRGGNEAF
>TRBJ2-5|TRBV5-8|-|-
ASSLVRETQY
>TRBJ2-1|TRBV9|-|TRBD2
ASSVVNGGANEQF
>TRBJ2-3|TRBV5-4|-|TRBD2
ASSPDGSGGAGFADTQY
>TRBJ2-1|TRBV6-5|-|TRBD2
ASNVPGGNEQF
>TRBJ2-1|TRBV7-3|-|-
ASSLGELTYNEQF
>TRBJ2-3|TRBV7-8|-|-
ASSLEGVFATDTQY
>TRBJ1-1|TRBV5-1|few|-
ASSTGQYMNTEAF
>TRBJ2-7|TRBV2|-|-
ASSPTTGSYEQY
>TRBJ1-4|TRBV5-1|-|TRBD1
ASSPAGTGAGGEKLF
>TRBJ2-7|TRBV5-1|-|TRBD1
ASSPDGQGAGEQY